A selection of T cell receptor beta chains follows, all from one sample in a study of cytomegalovirus exposure and HLA in healthy donors. The protocol was immunoSEQ multiplex PCR, while the TCRdb copy is restricted to in-frame clones and leaves out a portion. The data contain roughly 90,000 clones, around 79% of them seen just once; the ten biggest clones take up about 4.6%. The sample taken for sequencing was PBMCs. Source of these receptors: a woman aged 40 to 50 in good health and CMV-seropositive. CDR3s include the opening cysteine and the closing phenylalanine or tryptophan. A D gene is named only where the DNA matches it firmly. Expanded clones get a size class; other rows say once, few or many, or leave the size out.

j_gene,d_gene,abundance,v_gene,CDR3nt,CDR3aa
TRBJ1-4,-,-,TRBV7-6,TGTGCCAGCAACCTGGCCGGGACAACGAATGAAAAACTGTTTTTT,CASNLAGTTNEKLFF
TRBJ2-2,TRBD1,once,TRBV18,TGTGCCAGCTCGGGACAGGGGACCACCGGGGAGCTGTTTTTT,CASSGQGTTGELFF
TRBJ2-5,-,-,TRBV5-1,TGCGCCAGCAGCCTACAAGGACGGATAGAGGGAGAGACCCAGTACTTC,CASSLQGRIEGETQYF
TRBJ1-4,-,-,TRBV19,TGTGCCAGTAGTATAGATCTGAGGACAGCTAATGAAAAACTGTTTTTT,CASSIDLRTANEKLFF
TRBJ2-7,TRBD2,-,TRBV28,TGTGCCAGCAGCCCTTTAATCGCGGGAGATAGCGAGCAGTACTTC,CASSPLIAGDSEQYF
TRBJ2-5,-,-,TRBV27,TGTGCCAGCTCTCAAGTCGAGTCAGAGACCCAGTACTTC,CASSQVESETQYF
TRBJ2-5,-,-,TRBV28,TGTGCCAGCAGTTTGAGGCTCGGGGTAGGTACCTCGCAGTACTTC,CASSLRLGVGTSQYF
TRBJ2-2,-,-,TRBV7-2,TGTGCCAGCAGCATAACTACCGTAGGGGAGCTGTTTTTT,CASSITTVGELFF
TRBJ2-7,-,-,TRBV14,TGTGCCAGCAGCCAAGTTAAGTTTCAGGCTCACGAGCAGTACTTC,CASSQVKFQAHEQYF
TRBJ2-1,TRBD2,-,TRBV14,TGTGCCAGCAGCGCCCGCACTAGCGGGAGGTACAATGAGCAGTTCTTC,CASSARTSGRYNEQFF
TRBJ2-7,TRBD1,once,TRBV27,TGTGCCACGAGACAGGGAGCCGTCTACGAGCAGTACTTC,CATRQGAVYEQYF
TRBJ2-1,TRBD2,-,TRBV4-3,TGCGCCAGCAGCTATGGGACTAGCGGGATTAGGAATGAGCAGTTCTTC,CASSYGTSGIRNEQFF
TRBJ2-4,TRBD1,-,TRBV30,TGTGCCTGGAGTACCGGGACAGACATAGCCAAAAACATTCAGTACTTC,CAWSTGTDIAKNIQYF
TRBJ2-7,-,-,TRBV27,TGTGCCAGCAGTTGGGGCGGGGCGGCCTACGAGCAGTACTTC,CASSWGGAAYEQYF
TRBJ2-1,TRBD2,-,TRBV7-2,TGTGCCAGCAGCACGGGAGCGGGATGGAACAATGAGCAGTTCTTC,CASSTGAGWNNEQFF
TRBJ2-6,-,few,TRBV4-3,TGCGCCAGCAGCCAAGCTCGAGGGAACTCTGGGGCCAACGTCCTGACTTTC,CASSQARGNSGANVLTF
TRBJ2-7,TRBD1,-,TRBV27,TGTGCCAGCAGGAAGACAGGGAGTGAGCAGTACTTC,CASRKTGSEQYF
TRBJ2-5,TRBD2,many,TRBV7-2,TGTGCCAGCAGCCCCCGACTAGCCCAAGAGACCCAGTACTTC,CASSPRLAQETQYF
TRBJ2-5,TRBD2,few,TRBV6-1,TGTGCCAGCACTAGCGGGGAGCAAGAGACCCAGTACTTC,CASTSGEQETQYF
TRBJ1-4,-,-,TRBV27,TGTGCCAGTGCGACCGACACGAATAATGAAAAACTGTTTTTT,CASATDTNNEKLFF
TRBJ2-2,-,-,TRBV6-5,TGTGCCAGCAGTTACTCGTCGGAGAACCCCGGGGAGCTGTTTTTT,CASSYSSENPGELFF
TRBJ2-7,TRBD2,-,TRBV7-3,TGTGCCAGCAGCTTGGGGACTAGCGACTTGTACGAGCAGTACTTC,CASSLGTSDLYEQYF
TRBJ1-4,-,-,TRBV7-9,TGTGCCAGCAGCTTGACGGCGGGTCTTGCAACTAATGAAAAACTGTTTTTT,CASSLTAGLATNEKLFF